This T cell receptor beta chain came from a study of T cell responses to AZD1222 COVID-19 vaccine. Overall study results and limits: The sample set comprised mostly white British donors with more females, and clonal diversity was possibly underestimated.

The germline CDR1 and CDR2 sequences are SEHNR and FQNEAQ (reference sequence). This CDR3 has 13 amino acids. The V end was cut by 4 bases, the J end by 7 bases, with 14 bases between. Here immunoSEQ multiplex PCR was the method, and the copy in TCRdb shows in-frame clones only, minus some. Counted here are 100,000 or so clones, roughly 89% occurring once; the ten biggest clones make up roughly two fifths. On this clone itself: Antigen: not known.

The receptor's source is an adult who received the AZD1222 COVID-19 vaccine. J is TRBJ2-7 and V is TRBV7-9; D is possibly TRBD2 (6 bases). This specimen consisted of peripheral blood, obtained 28 days after the second AZD1222 dose. The CDR3, as DNA: TGTGCCAGCAGCTATGGGTCTGCGGGGGAGCAGTACTTC. Its translation is CASSYGSAGEQYF.